The source of this T cell receptor beta chain is a study of CD8 T cells in ankylosing spondylitis. Study-level points and caveats: Several highly homologous variants made up a TCR beta motif that seemed to typify ankylosing spondylitis blood.

V dropped 6 bases and J dropped 3; count of bases not matched to a gene: 10. CDR3 size: 14 residues. Germline V lookup: CDR1 SQVTM, CDR2 ANQGSEA. Turning to this clonotype: Its specificity is unknown.

A single record per CDR3 protein comes from TCRdb applying MiXCR to the 5' RACE reads. The table lists around 300,000 distinct CDR3 sequences, 20% of them singletons, with roughly 3.6% in the top ten. Material: blood, either unsorted or a sorted T cell fraction (not recorded which). The chain combines TRBV29-1 with TRBJ2-7; TRBD1 agrees at 8 bases. The receptor was isolated from a female donor with ankylosing spondylitis or in good health (not recorded which). CDR3 sequence: CSVRTTGGHYEQYF. Written as DNA, the CDR3 is TGCAGCGTAAGGACCACAGGGGGTCACTACGAGCAGTACTTC.